A selection of T cell receptor beta chains follows, all from one sample in a study of cytomegalovirus exposure and HLA in healthy donors. Data came from immunoSEQ multiplex PCR; TCRdb stores just in-frame clones and leaves some out. The table records around 94,000 clones, 78% of them present only once. The sample consisted of PBMCs. The receptors were sampled from a male donor in good health and CMV-seropositive. CDR3s include the opening cysteine and the closing phenylalanine or tryptophan. Each record gives: J gene, clone size, V gene, D gene, CDR3 DNA, CDR3 protein. The D gene is left open where the match is weak. A row's size may be missing; if present it is once, few, many or a size class.

J: TRBJ2-7
size: .
V: TRBV6-5
D: .
DNA: TGTGCCAGCAGTTACTCACAGGCGGCCCACGAGCAGTACTTC
CDR3: CASSYSQAAHEQYF

J: TRBJ2-7
size: .
V: TRBV21-1
D: .
DNA: TGTGCCAGCAGCAAAGAAGTTGACAGATCCTACGAGCAGTACTTC
CDR3: CASSKEVDRSYEQYF

J: TRBJ2-2
size: .
V: TRBV2
D: TRBD2
DNA: TGTGCCAGCAGCGGGAGGGGGGAGCTGTTTTTT
CDR3: CASSGRGELFF

J: TRBJ2-5
size: .
V: TRBV21-1
D: .
DNA: TGTGCCAGCAGGGACAGGGTAACGCAAGAGACCCAGTACTTC
CDR3: CASRDRVTQETQYF

J: TRBJ1-2
size: .
V: TRBV6-4
D: .
DNA: TGTGCCAGCAGTGAAAGCCGCAGGGAGGGCTATGGCTACACCTTC
CDR3: CASSESRREGYGYTF

J: TRBJ2-5
size: .
V: TRBV27
D: .
DNA: TGTGCCAGCAGTTTCCTCAAAGCGGCTCAAGAGACCCAGTACTTC
CDR3: CASSFLKAAQETQYF

J: TRBJ2-5
size: .
V: TRBV6-4
D: TRBD2
DNA: TGTGCCAGCAGTCCCACTAGCGGGGGGGAGACCCAGTACTTC
CDR3: CASSPTSGGETQYF

J: TRBJ1-5
size: few
V: TRBV2
D: .
DNA: TGTGCCAGCAGGCGGGGAAGTCAGCCCCAGCATTTT
CDR3: CASRRGSQPQHF

J: TRBJ2-7
size: .
V: TRBV27
D: .
DNA: TGTGCCAGCAATATCACGACTCCCTCAGCCTACGAGCAGTACTTC
CDR3: CASNITTPSAYEQYF

J: TRBJ1-6
size: .
V: TRBV5-8
D: .
DNA: TGTGCCAGCGGTGGGTTACAGGGTGACCTCCACTTT
CDR3: CASGGLQGDLHF

J: TRBJ2-2
size: .
V: TRBV30
D: TRBD2
DNA: TGTGCCCAAACTAGCGCCCCCGGGGAGCTGTTTTTT
CDR3: CAQTSAPGELFF

J: TRBJ2-1
size: .
V: TRBV4-1
D: TRBD2
DNA: TGCGCCAGCAGCCAAGAAGCGGGGGGGCCCTACAATGAGCAGTTCTTC
CDR3: CASSQEAGGPYNEQFF

J: TRBJ2-1
size: once
V: TRBV9
D: TRBD2
DNA: TGTGCCAGCAGCGTAGCTACCGCTAGCGGGAGTGAGCAGTTCTTC
CDR3: CASSVATASGSEQFF

J: TRBJ2-1
size: .
V: TRBV4-2
D: .
DNA: TGTGCCAGCAGCCAAGATAGTGGGGGCCAGGACAATGAGCAGTTCTTC
CDR3: CASSQDSGGQDNEQFF

J: TRBJ1-2
size: few
V: TRBV19
D: .
DNA: TGTGCCACCCTCCATCGGAAAGGACTCCTTAACTATGGCTACACCTTC
CDR3: CATLHRKGLLNYGYTF

J: TRBJ2-2
size: .
V: TRBV27
D: .
DNA: TGTGCCAGCAGTTTTGTTCAGGGATTGGGCACCGGGGAGCTGTTTTTT
CDR3: CASSFVQGLGTGELFF